Shown below are 4 T cell receptor beta chains from a single sample sequenced in a study of T-cell memory formation after mild COVID-19. TCRdb reprocessed the 5' RACE reads with MiXCR, giving one entry per CDR3 protein. Seen here are about 560,000 distinct CDR3 sequences, roughly 22% observed once, and the top ten hold roughly 8.3%. Sequenced material: PBMCs or a T cell subset sorted from them (not recorded which). Receptors originate from an adult woman who had mild COVID-19 (a few samples of this study predate the infection). Cell type and time point are not known.

The gene calls are TRBV5-1 and TRBJ2-7; TRBD2 aligns across 7 bases. Germline CDR1 SGHRS, CDR2 YFSETQ. The CDR3 contains 14 residues. Unmatched junction bases numbered 4, after V lost 2 bases and J lost 2 bases. CDR3 in amino acids: CASSFGGGPYEQYF. As DNA, the CDR3 is TGCGCCAGCAGCTTTGGGGGAGGGCCCTACGAGCAGTACTTC.

This clonotype was found a few times. The chain links TRBV7-9 to TRBJ1-1; possibly TRBD1 for D (6 bases). The length of the CDR3 is 14 residues. CDR1 SEHNR and CDR2 FQNEAQ come from the germline V gene (reference sequence). Trimming removed 1 base from V and 6 bases from J, with 12 bases in between. The CDR3 DNA reads TGTGCCAGCAGCTTAGGTCACAGGGTCTCTGAAGCTTTCTTT. Its protein product is CASSLGHRVSEAFF.

The gene calls are TRBV7-2 and TRBJ2-7; 8 nucleotides match TRBD2. This CDR3 region has 16 residues. Germline V lookup: CDR1 SGHTA, CDR2 FQGNSA. The V and J ends lost 5 bases and 2 bases, in that order; junction bases with no gene match: 11. The CDR3 loop reads CASSHIGGLDPYEQYF. As DNA, the CDR3 is TGTGCCAGCAGCCATATAGGGGGACTAGACCCCTACGAGCAGTACTTC.

This clonotype turned up a few times. This chain uses TRBV7-9 with TRBJ2-1, with a tentative D call TRBD1 (5 bases). The CDR3 extends over 15 amino acids. Deletions cut 0 bases from V and 7 bases from J, with 13 bases between. The V gene's germline CDR1 is SEHNR and CDR2 FQNEAQ (reference sequence). In nucleotides, the CDR3 is TGTGCCAGCAGCTTAGCGTTGGGGCCAGTGAATGAGCAGTTCTTC. Translation: CASSLALGPVNEQFF.